This TCR beta chain is drawn from a study of vaccination and CD4 T cells after COVID-19. With respect to this clonotype: Its antigen is unknown.

With the Oncomine TCR Beta short-read assay, DNA from cultured CD4+ T cells was sequenced. From CD4+ T cells that had been cultured, genomic DNA was extracted. Using its own MiXCR run on the PCR reads, TCRdb lists one record per CDR3 protein. The table includes about 18,000 distinct CDR3 sequences, about two thirds detected once. Indicated treatment: approximately 9-day PBMC culture with coronavirus spike peptide pools or control peptides (ViraFEST assay). The CDR3 consists of 13 residues. Germline CDR1 GTSNPN, CDR2 SVGIG (reference sequence). The V end lost 1 base, the J end lost 3 bases, and 9 bases lay between the germline ends.

This chain connects TRBV30 to TRBJ1-1; the D is unclear. This clonotype was obtained from a human donor who had recovered from COVID-19. Source material: CD4+ T cells from blood, cultured in vitro. DNA of the CDR3: TGTGCCTGGAGTGCAGAGAGCTACACTGAAGCTTTCTTT. Amino acid sequence: CAWSAESYTEAFF.